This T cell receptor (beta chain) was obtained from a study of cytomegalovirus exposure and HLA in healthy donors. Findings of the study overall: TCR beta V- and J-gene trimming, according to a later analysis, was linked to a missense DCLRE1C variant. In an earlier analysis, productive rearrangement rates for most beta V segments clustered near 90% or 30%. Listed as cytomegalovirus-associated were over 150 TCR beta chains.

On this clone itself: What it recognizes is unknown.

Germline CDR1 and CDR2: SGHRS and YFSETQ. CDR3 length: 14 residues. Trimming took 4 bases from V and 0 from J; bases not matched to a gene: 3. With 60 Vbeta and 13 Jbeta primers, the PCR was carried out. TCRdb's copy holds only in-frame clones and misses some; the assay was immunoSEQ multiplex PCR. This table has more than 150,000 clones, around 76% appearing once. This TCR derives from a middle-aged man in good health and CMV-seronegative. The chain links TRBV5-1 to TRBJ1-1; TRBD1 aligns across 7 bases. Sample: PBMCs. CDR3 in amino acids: CASSRGTVNTEAFF. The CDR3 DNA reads TGCGCCAGCAGCCGAGGGACAGTGAACACTGAAGCTTTCTTT.